This T cell receptor beta chain was identified in a study of a mutant IDH1 vaccine in newly diagnosed glioma. Study details: Vaccination followed radiotherapy alone by 4-6 weeks, or accompanied temozolomide cycles.

Study conclusions and caveats: Of the patients, less than 95% had vaccine-induced immune responses.

Trimming removed 8 bases at V and 2 bases at J, with 10 bases between. CDR1 and CDR2 from the germline V gene are MNHEY and SMNVEV (reference sequence). There are 12 residues in the CDR3. The time point is: week 11, during vaccination. A single vaccine dose contained 300 ug of mutant IDH1 20-mer peptide, and topical imiquimod was used with it. Every donor had a new WHO grade 3 or 4 astrocytoma that was IDH1-mutant, with loss of nuclear ATRX. Worth noting for this clone: Its antigen is as yet unknown.

The protocol was immunoSEQ multiplex PCR, while the TCRdb copy is restricted to in-frame clones and leaves out a portion. This sample has around 100,000 clones, with roughly 90% found just once. This TCR was recovered from a woman between 50 and 59 years old with glioma. The input for sequencing was PBMCs, taken from a glioma patient whose treatment included an IDH1 peptide vaccine. The rearrangement links TRBV27 to TRBJ2-7; either TRBD1 or TRBD2 may fit D (5 bases each). CDR3 in DNA: TGTGCCAGCCGGGGCAGGGCCTACGAGCAGTACTTC. It is translated as CASRGRAYEQYF.